A selection of T cell receptor beta chains follows, all from one sample in a study of blood T cell repertoires in COVID-19. TCRdb keeps only in-frame clones here, not all; method: immunoSEQ multiplex PCR. The sample includes some 320,000 clones, about 91% of them seen just once. Sequencing was performed on peripheral blood. These receptors all come from a woman aged 25 to 39 who had recovered from COVID-19. CDR3s include the opening cysteine and the closing phenylalanine or tryptophan. The order of the fields is V gene, J gene, clone size, D gene, CDR3 DNA, CDR3 protein. D genes are given only for firm matches. Not every row has a clone size; where given, it reads once, few, many or a size class.

V: TRBV12-2; J: TRBJ2-2; size: NA; D: NA; DNA: TGTGCAAGTCGCGGACAGGATGGGTCTGGGGAGCTGTTTTTT; CDR3: CASRGQDGSGELFF
V: TRBV4-1; J: TRBJ1-1; size: few; D: NA; DNA: TGCGCCAGCAGCCAAGAACGGGGGATGGGCACTGAAGCTTTCTTT; CDR3: CASSQERGMGTEAFF
V: TRBV4-2; J: TRBJ2-2; size: NA; D: NA; DNA: TGTGCCAGCAGCCAAGGGATAGGACAGTCGAACACCGGGGAGCTGTTTTTT; CDR3: CASSQGIGQSNTGELFF
V: TRBV19; J: TRBJ1-6; size: NA; D: NA; DNA: TGTGCCAGTAGCCCGACCCCACTTCTACGAGGTTCACCCCTCCACTTT; CDR3: CASSPTPLLRGSPLHF
V: TRBV28; J: TRBJ2-1; size: NA; D: TRBD1; DNA: TGTGCCAGCAGTTTATCGGGGGGACAGGGGTATGAGCAGTTCTTC; CDR3: CASSLSGGQGYEQFF
V: TRBV7-8; J: TRBJ2-5; size: NA; D: TRBD1; DNA: TGTGCCAGCAGCCCCCGGGACAGGGGTAAAGAGACCCAGTACTTC; CDR3: CASSPRDRGKETQYF
V: TRBV7-2; J: TRBJ1-6; size: NA; D: NA; DNA: TGTGCCAGCAGCTTGAGCAGGGCAGGGTCACCCCTCCACTTT; CDR3: CASSLSRAGSPLHF
V: TRBV11-2; J: TRBJ1-3; size: NA; D: NA; DNA: TGTGCCAGCAGCGACAGGAGCTCTGGAAACACCATATATTTT; CDR3: CASSDRSSGNTIYF
V: TRBV30; J: TRBJ1-2; size: NA; D: TRBD1; DNA: TGTGCCTGGAGACAGGGGGATGGCTACACCTTC; CDR3: CAWRQGDGYTF
V: TRBV7-2; J: TRBJ2-7; size: NA; D: TRBD1; DNA: TGTGCCAGCAGCTTATCCGGGACAGGGACGGGGGAGCAGTACTTC; CDR3: CASSLSGTGTGEQYF
V: TRBV6-6; J: TRBJ1-1; size: NA; D: TRBD1; DNA: TGTGCCAGCAGTTACACGTACAGGGGGATGAACACTGAAGCTTTCTTT; CDR3: CASSYTYRGMNTEAFF
V: TRBV7-9; J: TRBJ2-6; size: NA; D: NA; DNA: TGTGCCAGCAGCTTTGGACACTCTGGGGCCAACGTCCTGACTTTC; CDR3: CASSFGHSGANVLTF
V: TRBV6-1; J: TRBJ1-2; size: NA; D: NA; DNA: TGTGCCAGCAGTGAAGCTGGAGCAAACTATGGCTACACCTTC; CDR3: CASSEAGANYGYTF
V: TRBV9; J: TRBJ2-3; size: NA; D: NA; DNA: TGTGCCAGCAGCCCCTGGGGTAGCGCGACAGATACGCAGTATTTT; CDR3: CASSPWGSATDTQYF
V: TRBV6-2/TRBV6-3; J: TRBJ2-1; size: NA; D: TRBD2; DNA: TGTGCCAGCAGCCCCGGTCCTTATAGCGGGGGCATTTCCTACAATGAGCAGTTCTTC; CDR3: CASSPGPYSGGISYNEQFF
V: TRBV10-3; J: TRBJ1-3; size: NA; D: TRBD1; DNA: TGTGCCATCAGTCTCGACAGGGCGGGAAACACCATATATTTT; CDR3: CAISLDRAGNTIYF
V: TRBV6-1; J: TRBJ1-2; size: NA; D: TRBD1; DNA: TGTGCCAGCAGTGAAGCGCTAAAGGGGGCCGGCTATGGCTACACCTTC; CDR3: CASSEALKGAGYGYTF
V: TRBV15; J: TRBJ1-2; size: NA; D: NA; DNA: TGTGCCACCAGCAGAGATTGGGCCTTCCCCTACTTC; CDR3: CATSRDWAFPYF
V: TRBV11-3; J: TRBJ2-1; size: NA; D: NA; DNA: TGTGCCAGCAGCTTAGAAGGTAACGGGAATGAGCAGTTCTTC; CDR3: CASSLEGNGNEQFF
V: TRBV19; J: TRBJ1-3; size: NA; D: NA; DNA: TGTGCCTCGAGGAGGGTTAGCTCTGGAAACACCATATATTTT; CDR3: CASRRVSSGNTIYF
V: TRBV6-1; J: TRBJ1-3; size: NA; D: TRBD1; DNA: TGTGCCAGCAGTGACCGAAGACAGGGCTTTTACTCTGGAAACACCATATATTTT; CDR3: CASSDRRQGFYSGNTIYF
V: TRBV7-6; J: TRBJ2-5; size: once; D: TRBD2; DNA: TGTGCCAGCAGCGTAAGCAGAGGGAGGGCAGAGACCCAGTACTTC; CDR3: CASSVSRGRAETQYF
V: TRBV10-3; J: TRBJ2-7; size: once; D: NA; DNA: TGTGCCATCAGTCGGACAGATTCCTACGAGCAGTACTTC; CDR3: CAISRTDSYEQYF
V: TRBV5-1; J: TRBJ2-5; size: few; D: TRBD1; DNA: TGCGCCAGCACGCCGGGACAGGGAAAGACCCAGTACTTC; CDR3: CASTPGQGKTQYF
V: TRBV3-1/TRBV3-2; J: TRBJ1-5; size: NA; D: TRBD1; DNA: TGTGCCAGCAGCCCGGGACAGGGATTTCAGCCCCAGCATTTT; CDR3: CASSPGQGFQPQHF
V: TRBV5-6; J: TRBJ2-5; size: NA; D: NA; DNA: TGTGCCAGCAGCTTGGTGGGCAGCCAAGAGACCCAGTACTTC; CDR3: CASSLVGSQETQYF
V: TRBV7-9; J: TRBJ2-3; size: NA; D: NA; DNA: TGTGCCAGCAGGCTAGCAGATACGCAGTATTTT; CDR3: CASRLADTQYF
V: TRBV28; J: TRBJ2-3; size: NA; D: TRBD1; DNA: TGTGCCAGCAGGCGGACAGGGCAGGATACGCAGTATTTT; CDR3: CASRRTGQDTQYF
V: TRBV2; J: TRBJ1-2; size: NA; D: TRBD1; DNA: TGTGCCAGCAACCGGGACAGGGGAATTGGTGGCTACACCTTC; CDR3: CASNRDRGIGGYTF
V: TRBV29-1; J: TRBJ1-3; size: NA; D: NA; DNA: TGTAGCGTTTCACAGGGCTACTCTGGAAACACCATATATTTT; CDR3: CSVSQGYSGNTIYF
V: TRBV9; J: TRBJ2-3; size: NA; D: NA; DNA: TGTGCCAGCAGCGTAGCTAGTGGCACAGATACGCAGTATTTT; CDR3: CASSVASGTDTQYF
V: TRBV3-1/TRBV3-2; J: TRBJ1-1; size: few; D: TRBD1; DNA: TGTGCCAGCAGCCAAGATACAGGGGGCACTGAAGCTTTCTTT; CDR3: CASSQDTGGTEAFF
V: TRBV9; J: TRBJ1-1; size: NA; D: NA; DNA: TGTGCCAGCAGCGTAGCTAGTGCGAACACTGAAGCTTTCTTT; CDR3: CASSVASANTEAFF
V: TRBV28; J: TRBJ1-5; size: few; D: TRBD1; DNA: TGTGCCAGCAGCCAAGGGACAGGGGGCAATCAGCCCCAGCATTTT; CDR3: CASSQGTGGNQPQHF
V: TRBV5-1; J: TRBJ1-1; size: NA; D: NA; DNA: TGCGCCACTTCGGTGCAGGGCCTTCTAAACACTGAAGCTTTCTTT; CDR3: CATSVQGLLNTEAFF
V: TRBV2; J: TRBJ1-6; size: NA; D: NA; DNA: TGTGCCAGCTCGGAGGGGACCTATAATTCACCCCTCCACTTT; CDR3: CASSEGTYNSPLHF
V: TRBV7-9; J: TRBJ1-1; size: few; D: NA; DNA: TGTGCCAGCAGCCAAGGGGGTGGATCTGAAGCTTTCTTT; CDR3: CASSQGGGSEAFF
V: TRBV24-1; J: TRBJ2-5; size: NA; D: NA; DNA: TGTGCCACCAGTGCCCCCCGGGTCCCTAAAGAGACCCAGTACTTC; CDR3: CATSAPRVPKETQYF
V: TRBV2; J: TRBJ2-3; size: NA; D: TRBD2; DNA: TGTGCCAGCAGTGGGACTAGCGGGGAGACAGATACGCAGTATTTT; CDR3: CASSGTSGETDTQYF
V: TRBV7-9; J: TRBJ2-3; size: NA; D: TRBD1; DNA: TGTGCCAGCAGCCATTCACTCCCCGGGACAGCTCAGTATTTT; CDR3: CASSHSLPGTAQYF
V: TRBV7-9; J: TRBJ1-2; size: few; D: TRBD1; DNA: TGTGCCAGCACCCCACCCAATACAGGGGGCAATGGCTACACCTTC; CDR3: CASTPPNTGGNGYTF
V: TRBV10-3; J: TRBJ1-6; size: NA; D: NA; DNA: TGTGCCATCAATCAGGGTTACAATTCACCCCTCCACTTT; CDR3: CAINQGYNSPLHF
V: TRBV3-1/TRBV3-2; J: TRBJ1-1; size: NA; D: TRBD1; DNA: TGTGCCAGCAGCCAAGAAACAGGGGGTACTGAAGCTTTCTTT; CDR3: CASSQETGGTEAFF
V: TRBV12-3/TRBV12-4; J: TRBJ1-1; size: NA; D: NA; DNA: TGTGCCAGCAGTTTAAGCGCTGAAGCTTTCTTT; CDR3: CASSLSAEAFF
V: TRBV2; J: TRBJ2-7; size: once; D: NA; DNA: TGTGCCAGCACCTCCATGGGGCTACAAACCTACGAGCAGTACTTC; CDR3: CASTSMGLQTYEQYF
V: TRBV7-2; J: TRBJ2-7; size: NA; D: TRBD1; DNA: TGTGCCAGCAGCTTAGGGGGGACAGTAGTTTCCTACGAGCAGTACTTC; CDR3: CASSLGGTVVSYEQYF
V: TRBV27; J: TRBJ2-7; size: NA; D: NA; DNA: TGTGCCAGCAGTTTTCTCGGGGGCGAGCAGTACTTC; CDR3: CASSFLGGEQYF
V: TRBV5-1; J: TRBJ1-2; size: once; D: NA; DNA: TGCGCCAGCAGCTTGGGTCAGTTCTATGGCTACACCTTC; CDR3: CASSLGQFYGYTF
V: TRBV3-1/TRBV3-2; J: TRBJ1-4; size: NA; D: NA; DNA: TGTGCCAGCAGCCACCGGCTGGGGGGGAGGGATGAAAAACTGTTTTTT; CDR3: CASSHRLGGRDEKLFF
V: TRBV5-1; J: TRBJ1-1; size: NA; D: NA; DNA: TGCGCCAGCACACGGGGTTTCATGAACACTGAAGCTTTCTTT; CDR3: CASTRGFMNTEAFF
V: TRBV28; J: TRBJ1-4; size: once; D: TRBD1; DNA: TGTGCCAGCAGTCTTCGGACAGGGCGGTATGAAAAACTGTTTTTT; CDR3: CASSLRTGRYEKLFF
V: TRBV5-1; J: TRBJ1-1; size: NA; D: TRBD1; DNA: TGCGCCAGCAGCGTAGGACAGGAGATGAACACTGAAGCTTTCTTT; CDR3: CASSVGQEMNTEAFF
V: TRBV5-1; J: TRBJ1-2; size: NA; D: NA; DNA: TGCGCCAGCAGCCGAGGTGAGGATGGCTACACCTTC; CDR3: CASSRGEDGYTF
V: TRBV9; J: TRBJ2-3; size: NA; D: TRBD2; DNA: TGTGCCAGCAGCGTGGGGACTAGCGGGGGGACCACAGATACGCAGTATTTT; CDR3: CASSVGTSGGTTDTQYF
V: TRBV11-2; J: TRBJ2-3; size: NA; D: NA; DNA: TGTGCCAGCAGCTTAGGGGCAGGGGGGACAGATACGCAGTATTTT; CDR3: CASSLGAGGTDTQYF